The source of this T cell receptor beta chain is a study of blood T cell repertoires in COVID-19. Study in general: The United States, Italy and Spain were the sources of the acute and convalescent COVID-19 samples. From T cells, B-cell-depleted T cells, or PBMCs came the material, which was cDNA or gDNA.

V was clipped by 3 bases and J by 3 bases; unmatched bases: 4. Germline-derived CDR1 and CDR2 are LGHDT and YNNKEL (reference sequence). The CDR3 is 15 amino acids. The authors' processing: Using reference gene primer amplification, nucleated cell counts were estimated. Sequencing was performed with immunoSEQ multiplex PCR; in TCRdb, only in-frame clones are kept and a portion is missing. V, J and clone size derive from that table, while D and trimming were established from the DNA sequence. Of about 300,000 clones listed, roughly nine tenths are singletons. The sample consisted of peripheral blood. The clonotype originates from a man aged 18 to 29 who had recovered from COVID-19. This chain links TRBV3-1 (or the pseudogene TRBV3-2) with TRBJ2-7; 11 bases map to TRBD1. The CDR3 coding sequence is TGTGCCAGCAGCCATGGGACAGGGGGGGTCTACGAGCAGTACTTC. Its protein is CASSHGTGGVYEQYF.